Listed here is a single T cell receptor (beta chain). Its matching antigen is unknown. Sequencing used immunoSEQ multiplex PCR; TCRdb keeps in-frame clones, though not all of them. The data hold about 35,000 clones, with around 80% observed a single time. These data originate in a study of T cells in narcolepsy. Study information: Enrolled donors included narcolepsy type 1 or type 2 patients and healthy controls. Findings of the study overall: Same-patient CSF and blood CD4+ T cell clonotypes included HCRT-specific and TRIB2-specific autoreactive ones. Some memory CD4+ repertoires had no autoreactive clone sequences.

This CDR3 is 17 amino acids long. The germline CDR1 and CDR2 sequences are SGHTA and FQGNSA. Between the trimmed V and J ends, which lost 1 base and 5 bases, there was a span of 20 bases. The sequence derives from a human donor in good health. Specimen: memory (CD45RA-) CD4+ T cells from blood. The J gene is TRBJ1-2, the V gene TRBV7-2; possibly TRBD1 for D (5 bases). This CDR3 is CASSLGRDQRAGYGYTF. CDR3 nucleotide sequence: TGTGCCAGCAGCTTAGGCCGGGACCAACGGGCGGGGTATGGCTACACCTTC.